This TCR beta chain appears in the sequencing data of a study of T cells in Graves' hyperthyroidism and ophthalmopathy. Notes on the study in general: The model identified upcoming ophthalmopathy a median roughly 6 months ahead of onset. In the blood, most expanded thyroid clonotypes above 0.001 appeared as well.

Used for diagnoses were clinical symptoms, serum thyroxine and TRAb, thyroid ultrasound and orbital computed tomography. Trimming shortened V by 5 bases and J by 0 bases, and 17 bases separated the two germline ends. Germline CDR1 reads SEHNR; CDR2 reads FQNEAQ (reference sequence). This CDR3 is built from 17 residues. Concerning this clonotype: Its antigen is still unknown.

There were TCR beta CDR3 regions amplified from RNA transcripts. A set of HTBI primers served as the primers for a first-round RT-PCR of the TCR CDR3. TCRdb used MiXCR to reprocess the multiplex PCR reads, holding one entry per CDR3 protein. The sample has 480,000 or so distinct CDR3 sequences; approximately 49% are singletons. The clonotype was recovered from an adult woman with Graves' disease, either hyperthyroidism or ophthalmopathy (not recorded which). The gene calls are TRBV7-9 and TRBJ1-3; D uncertain. The sequencing input was peripheral blood or thyroid tissue (not recorded which). CDR3 amino acids: CASSQEGYGDSGNTIYF. The CDR3 nucleotides read TGTGCCAGCAGCCAAGAAGGTTACGGGGACTCTGGAAACACCATATATTTT.